The clone carrying this T cell receptor (beta chain) was seen only once. Germline V gene sequence: CDR1 SQVTM, CDR2 ANQGSEA. The CDR3 extends over 13 amino acids. V was trimmed by 5 bases and J by 1 base, leaving 12 bases between them. Use of 60 Vbeta and 13 Jbeta primers characterized the PCR. Measured with immunoSEQ multiplex PCR; TCRdb has only the in-frame clones, and not every one. The data hold about 180,000 clones, with 60% to 85% observed a single time. This specimen comes from a study of cytomegalovirus exposure and HLA in healthy donors. The receptor was isolated from a man in his forties or fifties in good health and CMV-seronegative. Sequenced sample: PBMCs. The chain links TRBV29-1 to TRBJ2-7; tentatively, D is TRBD2 (6 bases). This chain's CDR3 is CSVLRDLSYEQYF. The CDR3 DNA is TGCAGCGTTTTGAGGGACTTATCCTACGAGCAGTACTTC.